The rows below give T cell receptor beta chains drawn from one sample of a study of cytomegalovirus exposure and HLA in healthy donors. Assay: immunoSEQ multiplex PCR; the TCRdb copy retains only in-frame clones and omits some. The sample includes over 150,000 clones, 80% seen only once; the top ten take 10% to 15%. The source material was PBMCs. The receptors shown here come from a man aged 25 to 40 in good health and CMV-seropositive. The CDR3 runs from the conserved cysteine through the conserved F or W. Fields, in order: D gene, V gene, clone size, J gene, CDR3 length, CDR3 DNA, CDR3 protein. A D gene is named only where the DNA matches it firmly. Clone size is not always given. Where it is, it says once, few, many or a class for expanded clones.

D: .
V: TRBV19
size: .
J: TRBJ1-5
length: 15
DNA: TGTGCCAGTAGTATACCATACAGGGATGTTCAGCCCCAGCATTTT
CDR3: CASSIPYRDVQPQHF

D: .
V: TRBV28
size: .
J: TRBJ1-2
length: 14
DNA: TGTGCCAGCAGTCCTACAGGGCCGAACTATGGCTACACCTTC
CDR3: CASSPTGPNYGYTF

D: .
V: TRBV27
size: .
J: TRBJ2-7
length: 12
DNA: TGTGCCAGCAGCGATACAGGTAACGAGCAGTACTTC
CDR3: CASSDTGNEQYF

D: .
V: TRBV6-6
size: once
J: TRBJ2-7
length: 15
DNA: TGTGCCAGCAGTTACAGAGACAGGCAATGGTACGAGCAGTACTTC
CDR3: CASSYRDRQWYEQYF

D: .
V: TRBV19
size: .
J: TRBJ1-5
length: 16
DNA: TGTGCCAGTAGTTTGGAACAGGGAAGATGGAATCAGCCCCAGCATTTT
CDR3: CASSLEQGRWNQPQHF

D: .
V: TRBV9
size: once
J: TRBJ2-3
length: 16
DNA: TGTGCCAGCAGCGCTCAGACAGTGAGGTTTTCAGATACGCAGTATTTT
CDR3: CASSAQTVRFSDTQYF

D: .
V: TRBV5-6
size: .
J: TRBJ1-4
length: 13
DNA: TGTGCCAGCAGCTTGGTCCGCGATGAAAAACTGTTTTTT
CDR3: CASSLVRDEKLFF

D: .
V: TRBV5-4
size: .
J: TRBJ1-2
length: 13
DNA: TGTGCCAGCAGCAAGGATCGGGACTATGGCTACACCTTC
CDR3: CASSKDRDYGYTF

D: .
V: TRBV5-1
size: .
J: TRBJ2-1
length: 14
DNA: TGCGCCAGCAGCCCCGGGAGTTTTGGGGGTGAGCAGTTCTTC
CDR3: CASSPGSFGGEQFF

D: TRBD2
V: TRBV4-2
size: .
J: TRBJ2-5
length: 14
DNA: TGTGCCAGCAGCCAAGATCTCTCGGGGGGGACCCAGTACTTC
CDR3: CASSQDLSGGTQYF

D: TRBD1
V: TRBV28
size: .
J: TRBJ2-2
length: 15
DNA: TGTGCCAGCACCCTGACAGGGTTTACCACCGGGGAGCTGTTTTTT
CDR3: CASTLTGFTTGELFF

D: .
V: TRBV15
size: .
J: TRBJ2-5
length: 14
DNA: TGTGCCACCAGCAGAGGACAGAACCAAGAGACCCAGTACTTC
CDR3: CATSRGQNQETQYF

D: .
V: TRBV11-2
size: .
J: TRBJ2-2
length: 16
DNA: TGTGCCAGCAGCCCGACCGTAGCGGCAAACACCGGGGAGCTGTTTTTT
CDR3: CASSPTVAANTGELFF

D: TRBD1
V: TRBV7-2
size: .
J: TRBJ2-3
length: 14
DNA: TGTGCCAGCGCGGGACAGGTTGGCACAGATACGCAGTATTTT
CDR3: CASAGQVGTDTQYF

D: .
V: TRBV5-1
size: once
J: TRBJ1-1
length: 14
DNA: TGCGCCAGCAGCTTGGACAGGGTTTTCACTGAAGCTTTCTTT
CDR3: CASSLDRVFTEAFF